This TCR beta chain was retrieved from a study of blood T cell repertoires in COVID-19. Study at large: In each case, the material was cDNA or gDNA derived from T cells, B-cell-depleted T cells, or PBMCs.

After removal of 6 bases from V and 4 bases from J, the junction contained 5 bases not matched to a gene. Germline V lookup: CDR1 LNHDA, CDR2 SQIVND (reference sequence). CDR3 length: 13 residues. Per the original methods: Estimates of nucleated cell counts were drawn from the amplification of reference gene primers. Here immunoSEQ multiplex PCR was the method, and the copy in TCRdb shows in-frame clones only, minus some. D and trimming were read from the DNA, whereas the V and J calls and clone size are those reported in that table. The table records 100,000 to 150,000 clones, 85% to 90% of them present only once. This clone has only a few counts.

The gene calls are TRBV19 and TRBJ2-7; TRBD1 agrees at 8 bases. The clonotype was recovered from a man aged 80 or over with active or convalescent COVID-19. The sequenced material came from peripheral blood. The CDR3 sequence is CASSNRGEYEQYF. DNA of the CDR3: TGTGCCAGTAGCAACAGGGGGGAGTACGAGCAGTACTTC.